This T cell receptor beta chain comes out of a study of PD-L1 blockade in urothelial cancer. About the research overall: The number of prior chemotherapy regimens per patient was 0 to 3. Blood underwent analysis 3 weeks (second dose) and 6 weeks after treatment began.

The length of the CDR3 is 17 residues. CDR1 is KGHSH and CDR2 is LQKENI in the germline V gene. The V and J ends lost 3 bases and 1 base, in that order; junction bases with no gene match: 3. Generated by immunoSEQ multiplex PCR, the TCRdb table keeps only in-frame clones and is missing some. There are 45,000 to 50,000 clones in the sample; approximately 79% occur only once, and 10% lies in the top ten. Time point defined: pretreatment peripheral blood. Pretreatment and on-treatment blood mononuclear cell samples were taken, totaling between 1 and 8 time points per patient. The chain links TRBV18 to TRBJ2-6, with 10 bases matching TRBD1. The sample was PBMCs, taken around atezolizumab (anti-PD-L1) treatment. This sequence was found in a man between 70 and 80 years old with urothelial cancer. Here the CDR3 reads CASSPGTGESGANVLTF. The CDR3 DNA reads TGTGCCAGCTCACCCGGGACAGGGGAGTCTGGGGCCAACGTCCTGACTTTC.